This TCR beta chain was identified in a study of T cell changes during pregnancy in multiple sclerosis. The germline V gene has CDR1 LNHDA and CDR2 SQIVND (reference sequence). This CDR3 is built from 15 residues. V gave up 3 bases and J gave up 5 bases; unmatched junction bases: 7. Assay: immunoSEQ multiplex PCR; the TCRdb copy retains only in-frame clones and omits some. The sample yields 40,000 to 60,000 clones, around 93% seen once. The J gene is TRBJ2-7, the V gene TRBV19, with 10 bases fitting TRBD2. The TCR originated in a female donor with multiple sclerosis, enrolled in a pregnancy study. This sample comprised CD8+ T cells from peripheral blood mononuclear cells, obtained in the first trimester of pregnancy. Written as DNA, the CDR3 is TGTGCCAGTAGTATTTTGACTAGCGGGCTCGACGAGCAGTACTTC. It encodes CASSILTSGLDEQYF.